This T cell receptor (beta chain) came from a study of response to subunit inactivated influenza vaccine. For this clonotype: Its cognate antigen is unknown.

The study, taken as a whole, reports: Authors suggested each seasonal flu vaccination may recruit only limited numbers of new T cells.

TCRdb analysed the RT-PCR reads with MiXCR anew, one entry per CDR3 protein. Of 550,000 to 800,000 distinct CDR3 sequences in the sample, 15% to 17% were seen once. This CDR3 spans 17 amino acids. With V trimmed by 0 bases and J by 8 bases, 10 bases remained unmatched. Germline assignment: CDR1 ENHRY and CDR2 SYGVKD. The receptor comes from a man over 45 who received an inactivated influenza vaccine. The source material was PBMCs from blood, sampled 11 to 12 days after vaccination. This chain links TRBV10-3 with TRBJ2-3, with 11 bases matching TRBD2. Here the CDR3 DNA reads TGTGCCATCAGTGAGTCAATGACTAGCGGGAATTGGGGTACGCAGTATTTT. It encodes CAISESMTSGNWGTQYF.